The 9 T cell receptor beta chains presented below share a single source sample, sequenced in a study of T-cell reconstitution after alpha-beta-depleted transplantation in children (TCRdb year 2016). The method behind the library was PCR. Sequencing instrument: Illumina HiSeq 2500. Molecular barcoding was employed in the preparation of TCR libraries, with unique molecular identifiers being used to normalize TCRbeta repertoire quantification. TCRdb reworked the public reads: Q25 trimming with fastp, MiXCR clone assembly, productive beta chains retained. Entries that share a CDR3 protein sequence are merged under the most common genes and DNA. The table for this sample lists hundreds of thousands of distinct CDR3 sequences; approximately 8% of them were counted only once. The top ten constitute 5% to 7% of the sample. What this sample's treatment or condition label stands for: allogeneic hematopoietic cell transplantation with graft depleted of TCRalphabeta T cells and CD19 B cells.

The source material was PBMCs, mostly from graft donor cells, sampled 180 days after TCRalphabeta/CD19-depleted stem cell transplant. The receptors originated from a male patient under 18 who had a stem cell transplant for acute lymphoblastic leukemia, so the T cells may come from the graft donor.

This clonotype came up many times. The chain uses TRBV10-3 and TRBJ1-3; TRBD1 might be the D (5 bases). Trimming left V 10 bases short and J 4 bases short, with 20 bases between. The CDR3 contains 15 residues. From germline, CDR1 is ENHRY and CDR2 SYGVKD. This CDR3 is CATRDLSRDGNTIYF. The CDR3 region has the DNA TGTGCCACAAGGGACCTATCACGGGACGGAAACACCATATATTTT.

This clonotype came up a few times. The genes are TRBV18 and TRBJ2-1, with D possibly matching TRBD2 (6 bases). Germline V gives CDR1 KGHSH, CDR2 LQKENI. The CDR3 length is 18 residues. V gave up 6 bases and J gave up 4 bases, with 25 bases separating them. Here the CDR3 reads CASSPSTLGGAKYNEQFF. The CDR3 nucleotides are TGTGCCAGCTCCCCCAGTACCCTTGGCGGGGCCAAGTACAATGAGCAGTTCTTC.

Of note for this clonotype: This clone may be a read error of a much larger clone one base away. The chain joins TRBV7-2 to TRBJ2-7; unclear D gene. Between the trimmed V and J ends, which lost 2 bases and 2 bases, there was a span of 13 bases. From germline, CDR1 is SGHTA and CDR2 FQGNSA. This CDR3 is 15 amino acids long. CDR3 sequence reads: CASSLHASMPYEQYF. CDR3 sequence (DNA): TGTGCCAGCAGCTTACACGCTAGTATGCCCTACGAGCAGTACTTC.

There are many counts of this clonotype. The rearrangement links TRBV2 to TRBJ2-2; D may be TRBD1 (5 bases). Germline values: CDR1 SNHLY, CDR2 FYNNEI. The CDR3 covers 14 residues. V lost 7 bases to trimming and J lost 5 bases, with 14 bases between them. The CDR3, as DNA: TGTGCCAGCACCCTTGACAGCCAAACCGGGGAGCTGTTTTTT. As protein: CASTLDSQTGELFF.

This clonotype was recorded at least ten times. The J gene is TRBJ1-2, the V gene TRBV5-1; TRBD1 matches 8 bases. Germline V gene data show CDR1 as SGHRS and CDR2 as YFSETQ. This CDR3 is 15 amino acids long. The V segment lost 5 bases and the J segment 2 bases; nucleotides outside the gene matches: 8. The CDR3 sequence is CASSSTGGLNYGYTF. DNA for the CDR3: TGCGCCAGCAGTTCTACAGGGGGTCTAAACTATGGCTACACCTTC.

Ten or more counts support this clonotype. The chain has TRBV6-5 and TRBJ2-6; TRBD1 aligns across 9 bases. V lost 2 bases and J lost 4; bases outside the gene matches: 6. The V gene's germline CDR1 is MNHEY and CDR2 SVGAGI. This CDR3 is built from 17 residues. CDR3 DNA sequence: TGTGCCAGCAGTTACCCTACAGGGGGCGAAGGGGCCAACGTCCTGACTTTC. Amino acids: CASSYPTGGEGANVLTF.

Of note for this clonotype: It may be a read error: a sequence one base away is much more abundant. The rearrangement joins TRBV7-6 to TRBJ2-5, with 10 bases lining up with TRBD2. V lost 2 bases, J lost 5 bases, and 8 bases stayed unmatched. CDR1 is SGHVS, CDR2 FNYEAQ, per germline. The CDR3 has 16 amino acids. DNA for the CDR3: TGTGCCAGCAGCTTAACCCCAGCGGGGGGGGCCGAGACCCAGTACTTC. Its protein product is CASSLTPAGGAETQYF. The entire variable domain, with the rest obtained from reference TRBV7-6 and TRBJ2-5, is as follows: GAGVSQSPRYKVTKRGQDVALRCDPISGHVSLYWYRQALGQGPEFLTYFNYEAQQDKSGLPNDRFSAERPEGSISTLTIQRTEQRDSAMYRCASSLTPAGGAETQYFGPGTRLLVL.

This clonotype was found many times. The genes are TRBV29-1 and TRBJ1-4, with 8 bases that match TRBD1. The CDR3 extends over 13 amino acids. V trimming: 7 bases; J trimming: 8 bases; junction bases outside the gene matches: 9. Germline V gene lookup returns CDR1 SQVTM and CDR2 ANQGSEA. The CDR3 sequence is CSANQGAGEKLFF. Here the CDR3 DNA reads TGCAGCGCGAACCAGGGGGCGGGCGAAAAACTGTTTTTT.

This clonotype was seen many times. The V call is TRBV5-5, the J call TRBJ2-7, with 9 bases lining up with TRBD1. V trimming: 4 bases; J trimming: 6 bases; junction bases outside the gene matches: 8. The CDR3 contains 14 residues. Germline V gives CDR1 SGHKS, CDR2 YYEKEE (reference sequence). The CDR3, as DNA: TGTGCCAGCAGCGTCCTCCGGGACAGGGCCGAGCAGTACTTC. As protein: CASSVLRDRAEQYF.